The 3 T cell receptor beta chains presented below share a single source sample, sequenced in a study of identifying expanded T cells in peripheral blood. Using immunoSEQ multiplex PCR, the repertoire was profiled, and TCRdb retains in-frame clones only, with some absent. The repertoire has around 120,000 clones, roughly 90% of them found once; the top ten carry about 8%. The sequenced sample was blood. The receptors here all came from a person between 18 and 75 years old in good health.

The chain joins TRBV19 to TRBJ2-3; D ambiguous. Trimming stripped 5 bases from V and 4 bases from J, with 10 bases between. Germline assignment: CDR1 LNHDA and CDR2 SQIVND (reference sequence). This CDR3 region has 13 residues. CDR3 DNA: TGTGCCAGTAGTGGTCCAGAAGCAGATACGCAGTATTTT. It yields the protein CASSGPEADTQYF.

This rearrangement joins TRBV28 to TRBJ2-7, with D maybe TRBD1 (6 bases). The CDR3 spans 14 residues. The germline gives CDR1 MDHEN, CDR2 SYDVKM. Trimming cost V 3 bases and J 3 bases, with 12 bases left between them. The CDR3 spells CASSFEGDVYEQYF. In DNA, the CDR3 is TGTGCCAGCAGTTTTGAGGGGGATGTCTACGAGCAGTACTTC.

The chain recombines TRBV4-3 with TRBJ1-1; a possible D gene is TRBD1 (6 bases). Trimming cost V 0 bases and J 2 bases, with 13 bases left between them. CDR3 length: 16 amino acids. Germline V gives CDR1 LGHNA, CDR2 YSLEER. CDR3 coding DNA: TGCGCCAGCAGCCAAGATTCGACAGGCGGAAACACTGAAGCTTTCTTT. Translated, it gives CASSQDSTGGNTEAFF.